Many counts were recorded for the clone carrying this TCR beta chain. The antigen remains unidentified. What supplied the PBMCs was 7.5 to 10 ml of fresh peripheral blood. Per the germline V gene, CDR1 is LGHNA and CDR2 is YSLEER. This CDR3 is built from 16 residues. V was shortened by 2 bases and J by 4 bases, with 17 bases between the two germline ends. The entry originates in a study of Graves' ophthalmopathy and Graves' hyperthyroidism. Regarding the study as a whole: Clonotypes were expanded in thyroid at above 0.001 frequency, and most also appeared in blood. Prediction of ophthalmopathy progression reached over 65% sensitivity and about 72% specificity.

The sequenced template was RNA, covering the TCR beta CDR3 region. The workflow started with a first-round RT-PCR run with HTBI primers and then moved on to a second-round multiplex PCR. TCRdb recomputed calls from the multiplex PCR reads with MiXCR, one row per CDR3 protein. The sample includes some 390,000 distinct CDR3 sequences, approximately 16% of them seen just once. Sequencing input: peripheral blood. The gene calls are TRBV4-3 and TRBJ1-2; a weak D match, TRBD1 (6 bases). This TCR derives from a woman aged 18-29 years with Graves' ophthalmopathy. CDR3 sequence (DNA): TGCGCCAGCAGCCAATTCACAGGGCCGAGTCTCTATGGCTACACCTTC. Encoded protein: CASSQFTGPSLYGYTF.